These 7 T cell receptor beta chains originate from one sample sequenced in a study of cytomegalovirus exposure and HLA in healthy donors. The repertoire was sequenced with immunoSEQ multiplex PCR; TCRdb's copy has only in-frame clones and lacks some. Seen here are approximately 120,000 clones, 89% observed once, and the top ten hold about 1%. What was sequenced was PBMCs. These receptors were obtained from a woman aged 18 to 35 in good health and CMV-seronegative.

This chain connects TRBV5-4 to TRBJ2-5; 9 nucleotides agree with TRBD2. V was pared by 0 bases and J by 5 bases, with 8 bases of the junction left unmatched. Germline V gene sequence: CDR1 SGHNT, CDR2 YYREEE (reference sequence). CDR3 length equals 16 residues. The chain's CDR3 is CASSLVGGGAGETQYF. The CDR3 DNA reads TGTGCCAGCAGCTTGGTTGGCGGGGGGGCCGGGGAGACCCAGTACTTC.

This clone has more than one count but fewer than ten. V usage is TRBV5-6 and J usage is TRBJ1-1, with D tentatively TRBD1 (5 bases). V dropped 1 base and J dropped 1 base, with 8 bases sitting between them. CDR1 and CDR2 (germline): SGHDT, YYEEEE. CDR3 size: 14 residues. CDR3 protein: CASSLLQGNTEAFF. CDR3 bases: TGTGCCAGCAGCTTGCTCCAGGGGAACACTGAAGCTTTCTTT.

This chain links TRBV28 with TRBJ2-5; 9 bases are a match to TRBD1. The CDR3 totals 16 residues. Germline CDR1 reads MDHEN; CDR2 reads SYDVKM. J was trimmed by 5 bases and V by 2 bases; bases with no gene match: 9. CDR3 DNA: TGTGCCAGCAGTTTACCGGGACAGGGTTTTAGGGAGACCCAGTACTTC. As protein: CASSLPGQGFRETQYF.

This clone was picked up one time. This rearrangement joins TRBV19 to TRBJ2-1, with 12 bases fitting TRBD1. J gave up 8 bases and V 5 bases, and 13 bases lay outside the gene matches. Germline V CDR1 and CDR2: LNHDA, SQIVND (reference sequence). The CDR3 sequence is 17 residues long. The CDR3 protein is CASSDRDRGRIDDEQFF. CDR3 in DNA: TGTGCCAGTAGTGACCGGGACAGGGGGCGCATCGACGATGAGCAGTTCTTC.

This chain links TRBV5-1 with TRBJ2-3; TRBD2 aligns across 8 bases. The CDR3 totals 14 residues. V trimming: 7 bases; J trimming: 6 bases; junction bases outside the gene matches: 10. Germline values: CDR1 SGHRS, CDR2 YFSETQ. CDR3 DNA sequence: TGCGCCAGCGGCGGCGGGGGGAGCGTGGATACGCAGTATTTT. Amino acids: CASGGGGSVDTQYF.

The rearrangement joins TRBV10-3 to TRBJ1-6, with D tentatively TRBD1 (6 bases). The CDR3 has 15 residues. CDR1 is ENHRY, CDR2 SYGVKD, per germline. Trimming removed 0 bases from V and 7 bases from J, with 10 bases in between. CDR3 nucleotides: TGTGCCATCAGTGAGTCCCCAGGGGCCAATTCACCCCTCCACTTT. It translates to CAISESPGANSPLHF.

V and J are TRBV4-2 and TRBJ2-3, with 7 bases identical to TRBD2. The CDR3 contains 15 residues. V was clipped by 4 bases and J by 0 bases; unmatched bases: 4. CDR1 and CDR2 from the germline V gene are LGHNA and YNFKEQ. Here the CDR3 DNA reads TGTGCCAGCAGCCCTAGCGGAGAAAGCACAGATACGCAGTATTTT. It codes for CASSPSGESTDTQYF.